This T cell receptor beta chain was sequenced during a study of cytomegalovirus exposure and HLA in healthy donors listed by TCRdb under 2017. Background for the entire study: In an earlier analysis of under 600 of the donors, approximately 300 Gb of sequence data and 117 million unique TCR beta sequences from about 190 million T cells were reported. Besides the first cohort of hundreds of subjects, a separate validation cohort made up of 95 to 150 different subjects was used. In the later analysis, no new phenotypic data were used to find candidate immune exposures; instead, reliance was placed on TCR beta sequences and their occurrence across donors. The study was designed to test whether signatures of past pathogen exposure could be identified by cataloging public T cell receptors. Every discovery cohort repertoire had been produced on one sequencing platform. Both class I and class II loci were covered by HLA typing, at four-digit resolution. The study used immunosequencing to profile the T cell repertoires of several hundred subjects and linked those repertoires to cytomegalovirus serostatus. About 280 gigabases of sequencing data and tens of millions of unique TCR sequences made up an early release that covered 500 to 650 HLA-typed donors. About five DR-DQ haplotypes were treated as single units for association and clustering because of strong linkage in the cohort. A later analysis re-examined previously published TCR beta repertoires from several hundred donors and added high-resolution HLA genotyping to investigate patterns of TCR occurrence. Among 300 to 450 genotyped donors of the cohort, an average of approximately 230,000 unique TCR beta nucleotide sequences were sequenced per donor, 15% to 20% of them non-productive. Donor age, sex, ethnicity and CMV serostatus were compiled together with the repertoire data. To predict cytomegalovirus infection status, the study brought together high-throughput TCR immunosequencing, statistical association of individual TCRs with disease status, and machine learning. An earlier analysis of some 600 of the donors applied high-throughput TCR beta sequencing to assess whether each TCR beta V gene segment acted as functional or pseudogenic. A later genetic analysis used genome-wide SNP genotypes for 398 of the 666 donors, treating that subset as a discovery cohort. The genetic ancestry cluster associated with self-reported Caucasian donors included 81% of the 300 to 450 genotyped donors. Typing coverage differed by locus: A, B, C, DRB1 and DQB1 were typed in roughly 629-630 donors, DQA1 in 522, DPA1 in approximately 610, and DPB1 in 472. Study-wide findings and limitations: A later genetic analysis associated a missense DCLRE1C variant with V-gene and J-gene trimming of TCR beta chains, and an independent cohort replicated the association. According to a later analysis, most CMV-associated TCR beta chains appeared to be HLA-restricted, and the HLA associations seemed to be driven largely by CMV exposure. A later analysis reported that several top co-occurrence clusters appeared linked to parvovirus B19, influenza, CMV and Epstein-Barr virus. A group of highly shared sequence variants was considered likely to be a technical artifact of the sequencing pipeline. HLA typing was unavailable for some donors at each locus, so association tests used only the typed subset. Broadly in line with IMGT annotations, most TCR beta V segments showed up in productive rearrangements about 90% or about 30% of the time in an earlier analysis of 450 to 600 of the donors. The classifier was reported to diagnose cytomegalovirus status with high specificity and sensitivity in both the original and validation cohorts. In the study, about 150 TCR beta chains were listed as associated with cytomegalovirus. When HLA alleles, especially DR and DQ, strongly co-occurred, attributing TCR associations to individual alleles was difficult. Compared with the 666-donor mean, donors in an Asian-associated ancestry cluster had fewer N-insertions in productive TCRs, according to a later genetic analysis. The presence/absence analyses assumed that sequencing depth was roughly uniform across donors, and that assumption may not be true. According to the authors, the approach could potentially be generalized to other disease states and immunological phenotypes. A later analysis associated 16,951 TCR beta sequences with specific HLA alleles at a false discovery rate of 0.05. The cohort was sequenced for TCR beta chains only, and without alpha or paired-chain data the features that could be detected were limited. Linkage disequilibrium might explain the correlated functional status among segregating V segments, but an unknown experimental factor could not be ruled out. Because the 87-base-pair reads could not distinguish some IMGT-functional V segments, including TRBV6-2 and TRBV6-3, those segments were excluded. The only immune exposure information available for the cohort was CMV serostatus. In vitro tests confirmed that a few of the cytomegalovirus-associated TCR beta chains recognize cytomegalovirus antigens. While some public TCRs were present in many individuals, most TCR sequences turned up only very rarely across donors. Compared with equally common non-associated chains, HLA-associated TCR beta chains in a later analysis were more clonally expanded and had lower generation probabilities. Around 16 rarely observed V segments, including chromosome 9 orphons, were excluded from the earlier analysis of about 610 of the donors because counts were too low. According to a later analysis, TCR association rates differed among HLA loci, with DRB1 alleles showing the most associated TCRs and HLA-C alleles showing the fewest. A further reported finding was that TCR beta sequences accurately predicted the HLA-A and HLA-B alleles for most subjects in the first cohort.

The cohort consisted of more than 650 healthy bone marrow donors. At the time of sampling, every cohort member was nominally healthy, though immune exposures that went unrecorded were likely present. The donor tested CMV seropositive, placing the donor among the approximately 290 seropositive members of the cohort. Every donor gave a peripheral blood sample, and the peripheral blood mononuclear cells from that sample were used for TCR beta sequencing. The Qiagen DNeasy Blood Extraction Kit was used to extract genomic DNA from the blood cell samples. V is shortened by 6 bases, J by 1 base, and the region joining them spans 13 bases. The CDR3 contains 16 residues, cysteine and phenylalanine counted. This entry keeps only the CDR3 DNA: 48 bases, framed from base 1. Reading the germline V gene gives CDR1 SGHDN and CDR2 FVKESK. This clone was observed a handful of times. This receptor's antigen is unknown. One base away there is no much larger clone; base qualities are not given.

Library preparation was by the immunoSEQ multiplex PCR assay. A mixture of 60 forward primers for TCR Vbeta segments and 13 reverse primers for TCR Jbeta segments was used in the multiplex PCR. The CDR3 region of rearranged TCR beta genes was amplified from genomic DNA with a multiplex PCR assay. The amplified TCR beta libraries were sequenced on the Illumina HiSeq System as 87-base-pair reads. For the original study's pipeline: A later analysis counted tens of millions of unique TCR beta chains across the 670 or so repertoires, and some 11 million of these chains were shared by at least two donors. Raw reads were error-corrected and collapsed into unique sequences with a nearest-neighbor algorithm that merged closely related sequences to remove PCR and sequencing errors. V, D and J gene segments were assigned by aligning CDR3 sequences to IMGT reference sequences. For a sequence to be retained, at least a six-nucleotide match to both a V gene segment and a J gene segment was required. Rearrangements were called productive when the CDR3 lacked stop codons and stayed in frame with V and J; all others were non-productive. CDR3 was defined by IMGT convention, running from the second conserved V-encoded cysteine to the conserved J-encoded phenylalanine. Sequences without an unambiguous match to a single V gene segment were excluded from the earlier analysis of 500 to 700 of the donors. In an earlier analysis of roughly 600 of the donors, a V segment was called functional when productive rearrangements were above 56.7%, and segregating when the standard deviation between donors exceeded 5%. A statistical classification framework was developed to diagnose cytomegalovirus status using the catalog of TCR beta chain sequences. In a later analysis, TCR nucleotide sequences were compared against IMGT/GENE-DB human TR gene sequences so that V and J genes could be assigned. In a later analysis, CDR3 sequences and most-parsimonious VDJ recombination scenarios were assigned using the TCRdist pipeline. A later analysis defined each TCR beta chain by its CDR3 amino acid sequence plus V-gene family, and excluded reads lacking a unique V-gene family. A later analysis removed roughly 590 highly shared, low-generation-probability nucleotide sequences to deal with suspected cross-contamination and a sequencing artifact. In a later analysis, a clonal expansion index was calculated for each public chain from normalized within-repertoire ranks of inferred template counts. In a later analysis, generation probabilities were computed with a VDJ recombination model fitted to out-of-frame rearrangements, and the resulting probabilities were checked against IGoR. In a later analysis, TCR-TCR, TCR-HLA and TCR-CMV co-occurrence was scored with hypergeometric tests, and a repertoire-size bias correction was applied to TCR pairs. To estimate false discovery rates, a later analysis permuted the HLA or CMV assignments 20 times. In a later analysis, co-occurring TCRs were grouped with DBSCAN, and TCRdist sequence similarity was added when clustering was performed within HLA-allele-positive subsets. For co-occurrence clustering, repertoires with fewer than 30,000 or more than 120,000 public chains were excluded, along with five repertoires with anomalous nucleotide sharing. What TCRdb holds here is the immuneACCESS table cut down to in-frame rearrangements. Part of the clones is not present; checked against another copy, under half of the missing clones reflect an unresolved V gene, and the others are unexplained. The D gene and trimming were derived from the DNA, and the V and J assignments and clone size from that table. In this sample the table shows under 200,000 clones, approximately 77% of which occur a single time. The ten biggest clones cover roughly 7.4% of the sample.

The source material was PBMCs. The chain joins TRBV14 to TRBJ2-6; TRBD1 is possibly the D segment (5 matching bases). The clonotype originates from a male donor in good health and CMV-seropositive. The CDR3 sequence is CASRLTGRSGANVLTF. The nucleotides are TGTGCCAGCAGGTTAACAGGAAGATCTGGGGCCAACGTCCTGACTTTC.